Below are 14 T cell receptor beta chains sequenced from a single sample in a study of CD8 T cells in Susac syndrome. RNA totalling about 0.45 to 1 ug underwent reverse transcription with random hexamers. MiXCR, run by TCRdb on the immunoSEQ multiplex PCR reads, gives a single entry per CDR3 protein. Here the sample spans roughly 89,000 distinct CDR3 sequences, about 96% being singletons. Sample: CD8+ T cells from PBMCs. These receptors came from a human donor with Susac syndrome.

V is TRBV28 and J is TRBJ1-2; no firm D call. V dropped 2 bases and J dropped 8 bases, with 9 bases sitting between them. CDR3 length: 12 amino acids. In germline, CDR1 is MDHEN, CDR2 SYDVKM. CDR3 loop: CASSLRGSGYTF. The CDR3 coding sequence is TGTGCCAGCAGTTTAAGAGGGAGCGGCTACACCTTC.

The DNA of the CDR3 is TGTGCCTGGAGTGTCGTTTCGTCAGGGCTGCCCTATGGCTACACCTTC. Its translation is CAWSVVSSGLPYGYTF. This sequence joins TRBV30 and TRBJ1-2; TRBD1 might be the D (5 bases). This CDR3 is built from 16 residues. Germline V gene data show CDR1 as GTSNPN and CDR2 as SVGIG (reference sequence). Trimming took 0 bases from V and 4 from J, leaving 18 bases between them. The entire variable domain, with the rest obtained from reference TRBV30 and TRBJ1-2, is as follows: SQTIHQWPATLVQPVGSPLSLECTVEGTSNPNLYWYRQAAGRGLQLLFYSVGIGQISSEVPQNLSASRPQDRQFILSSKKLLLSDSGFYLCAWSVVSSGLPYGYTFGSGTRLTVV.

The rearrangement uses TRBV27 and TRBJ1-1; TRBD1 might be the D (6 bases). CDR3 length: 15 residues. Trimming left V 3 bases short and J 0 bases short, with 11 bases between. Germline-derived CDR1 and CDR2 are MNHEY and SMNVEV (reference sequence). CDR3 sequence (DNA): TGTGCCAGCAGTTTGGGATCAGGGGTGAACACTGAAGCTTTCTTT. It encodes CASSLGSGVNTEAFF.

The genes are TRBV29-1 and TRBJ1-3; no reliable D call. Between the trimmed V and J ends, which lost 6 bases and 0 bases, there was a span of 12 bases. The germline V gene encodes CDR1 SQVTM and CDR2 ANQGSEA. The CDR3 runs to 14 residues. In DNA, the CDR3 is TGCAGCGTGCTCGTTCGGAACTCTGGAAACACCATATATTTT. It encodes CSVLVRNSGNTIYF.

For the CDR3, the DNA is TGTGCCAGCAGCGTAGAATGGGAGTCGATTCGGTCCATTCAGTACTTC. Translated, it gives CASSVEWESIRSIQYF. The J gene is TRBJ2-4, the V gene TRBV9; perhaps TRBD2 as D (5 bases). V lost 0 bases, J lost 9 bases, and 19 bases lay in between. CDR1 and CDR2 (germline): SGDLS, YYNGEE. The length of the CDR3 is 16 residues.

V usage is TRBV4-1 and J usage is TRBJ2-3; D tentatively fits TRBD1 or TRBD2 (6 bases each). This CDR3 is 15 amino acids long. Trimming removed 0 bases from V and 7 bases from J, with 14 bases in between. CDR1 and CDR2 (germline): MGHRA, YSYEKL. CDR3 residues: CASSQDQSRGHTQYF. The CDR3 bases are TGCGCCAGCAGCCAAGATCAGTCTCGGGGGCATACGCAGTATTTT.

The chain joins TRBV25-1 to TRBJ2-1; no reliable D call. V dropped 1 base and J dropped 4 bases, with 8 bases sitting between them. Germline loops: CDR1 MGHDK, CDR2 SYGVNS. The CDR3 length is 14 residues. The CDR3 spells CASSEFGSYNEQFF. The CDR3 DNA reads as TGTGCCAGCAGTGAATTTGGCAGTTACAATGAGCAGTTCTTC.

The chain couples TRBV19 to TRBJ1-1; no reliable D call. The CDR3 covers 13 residues. Germline V gives CDR1 LNHDA, CDR2 SQIVND (reference sequence). The V and J ends lost 5 bases and 1 base respectively, with 8 bases between them. The CDR3 DNA reads as TGTGCCAGTAGTCCTTCGGGGAACACTGAAGCTTTCTTT. Translation: CASSPSGNTEAFF.

The chain combines TRBV28 with TRBJ2-7; either TRBD1 or TRBD2 may fit D (5 bases each). The CDR3 has 14 amino acids. V lost 3 bases to trimming and J lost 4 bases, with 13 bases between them. CDR1 MDHEN and CDR2 SYDVKM come from the germline V gene. CDR3 bases: TGTGCCAGCAGTTTGGTGGGGGACGGGTACGAGCAGTACTTC. It translates to CASSLVGDGYEQYF.

The chain uses TRBV19 and TRBJ2-6, with a possible D match to TRBD2 (5 bases). Per the germline V gene, CDR1 is LNHDA and CDR2 is SQIVND (reference sequence). The CDR3 totals 16 residues. The ends were cut back, 7 bases at V and 0 bases at J, with 13 bases in the middle. The CDR3 is CASKEAGYSGANVLTF. The CDR3 DNA reads TGTGCCAGTAAGGAGGCGGGCTACTCTGGGGCCAACGTCCTGACTTTC.

The chain couples TRBV7-2 to TRBJ2-1; weak D call: TRBD2 (5 bases). Germline V gene sequence: CDR1 SGHTA, CDR2 FQGNSA. V lost 0 bases to trimming and J lost 0 bases, with 6 bases between them. The CDR3 totals 15 residues. The chain's CDR3 is CASSLADYSYNEQFF. The CDR3 nucleotides read TGTGCCAGCAGCTTAGCAGACTACTCCTACAATGAGCAGTTCTTC.

V gene TRBV29-1 combines with J gene TRBJ2-6; perhaps TRBD1 as D (5 bases). The germline V and J ends were trimmed by 4 bases and 0 bases, with 13 bases remaining between them. CDR3 length: 16 residues. From germline, CDR1 is SQVTM and CDR2 ANQGSEA. The CDR3 here is CSVVRGSPSGANVLTF. Written as DNA, the CDR3 is TGCAGCGTTGTTAGGGGCAGTCCCTCTGGGGCCAACGTCCTGACTTTC. Supplemented by reference TRBV29-1 and TRBJ2-6, the full variable domain reads SAVISQKPSRDICQRGTSLTIQCQVDSQVTMMFWYRQQPGQSLTLIATANQGSEATYESGFVIDKFPISRPNLTFSTLTVSNMSPEDSSIYLCSVVRGSPSGANVLTFGAGSRLTVL.

J is TRBJ2-1 and V is TRBV19; no clear D gene. This CDR3 spans 14 amino acids. Deletions cut 6 bases from V and 5 bases from J, with 14 bases between. Per the germline V gene, CDR1 is LNHDA and CDR2 is SQIVND (reference sequence). In DNA, the CDR3 is TGTGCCAGTAGCCCCCTTAAGGCGGACAATGAGCAGTTCTTC. Its translation is CASSPLKADNEQFF.

The rearrangement links TRBV9 to TRBJ1-2, with D perhaps matching TRBD1 (5 bases). Looked up from germline, CDR1 is SGDLS and CDR2 is YYNGEE. Trimming shortened V by 3 bases and J by 0 bases, and 9 bases separated the two germline ends. The CDR3 runs to 14 residues. The CDR3, as DNA: TGTGCCAGCAGCGGACAGCGATCTAACTATGGCTACACCTTC. It is translated as CASSGQRSNYGYTF.